This TCR beta chain was identified during a study of T-cell reconstitution after alpha-beta-depleted transplantation in children. Unique molecular identifiers featured in how the TCRbeta library was prepared. MiXCR was run by TCRdb on the PCR reads, yielding one entry per CDR3 protein. The table includes 440,000 or so distinct CDR3 sequences, approximately 11% detected once. The source was PBMCs from the stem cell graft donor, collected from the stem cell graft. The sequence was obtained from a human donor who donated a stem cell graft to a child with acute myeloid leukemia.

CDR3 coding DNA: TGCGCCAGCAGCTTGTCAGGGCCTTTCGCTGGGGCCAACGTCCTGACTTTC. This encodes CASSLSGPFAGANVLTF. The chain uses TRBV5-1 and TRBJ2-6, with a tentative D call TRBD1 (5 bases). Trimming cost V 1 base and J 2 bases, with 13 bases left between them. The CDR3 covers 17 residues. The germline CDR1 and CDR2 sequences are SGHRS and YFSETQ.